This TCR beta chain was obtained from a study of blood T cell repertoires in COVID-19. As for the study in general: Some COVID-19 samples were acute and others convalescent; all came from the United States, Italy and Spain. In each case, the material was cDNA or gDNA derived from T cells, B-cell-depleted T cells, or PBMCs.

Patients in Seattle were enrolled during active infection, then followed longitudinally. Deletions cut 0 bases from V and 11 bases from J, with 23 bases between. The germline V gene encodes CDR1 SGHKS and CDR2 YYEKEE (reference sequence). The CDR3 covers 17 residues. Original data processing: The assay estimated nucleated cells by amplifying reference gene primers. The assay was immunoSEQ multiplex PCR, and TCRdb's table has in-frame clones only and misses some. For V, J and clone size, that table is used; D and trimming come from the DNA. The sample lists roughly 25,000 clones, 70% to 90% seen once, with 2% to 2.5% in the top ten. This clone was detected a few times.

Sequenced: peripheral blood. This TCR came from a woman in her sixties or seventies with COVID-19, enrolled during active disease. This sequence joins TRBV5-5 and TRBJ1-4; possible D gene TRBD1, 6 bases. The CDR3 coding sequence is TGTGCCAGCAGCTTGGAACCTTTCGGGGGGCTAGGCTATAAACTGTTTTTT. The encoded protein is CASSLEPFGGLGYKLFF.